Listed below are T cell receptor beta chains from one sample, sequenced in a study of shared clonotypes between healthy human individuals. Profiling relied on immunoSEQ multiplex PCR, and the TCRdb table lists in-frame clones only, not all of them. The sample holds about 520,000 clones, around 73% seen once. The sequencing sample was made of PBMCs. These receptors all come from a woman in her forties in good health. Some clones in this sample may be carry-over from other donors' samples. CDR3s include the opening cysteine and the closing phenylalanine or tryptophan. Each record gives: J gene, V gene, clone size, D gene, CDR3 protein, CDR3 DNA. D genes are given only for firm matches. The size of a clone is reported for some rows only, either as once, few or many, or as a class for expanded clones.

J gene: TRBJ2-5
V gene: TRBV7-8
clone size: -
D gene: TRBD2
CDR3 protein: CANGRGVQETQYF
CDR3 DNA: TGTGCCAACGGGAGGGGGGTCCAAGAGACCCAGTACTTC

J gene: TRBJ1-1
V gene: TRBV30
clone size: few
D gene: -
CDR3 protein: CAWSRTEAFF
CDR3 DNA: TGTGCCTGGAGCCGGACTGAAGCTTTCTTT

J gene: TRBJ2-1
V gene: TRBV5-6
clone size: -
D gene: TRBD2
CDR3 protein: CASSRPTSGYNEQFF
CDR3 DNA: TGTGCCAGCAGCAGACCGACTAGCGGGTACAATGAGCAGTTCTTC

J gene: TRBJ1-1
V gene: TRBV7-2
clone size: -
D gene: -
CDR3 protein: CASSLQVRSGMNTEAFF
CDR3 DNA: TGTGCCAGCAGCCTACAGGTACGTTCGGGCATGAACACTGAAGCTTTCTTT

J gene: TRBJ1-5
V gene: TRBV2
clone size: -
D gene: -
CDR3 protein: CASNPRGGRQPQHF
CDR3 DNA: TGTGCCAGCAACCCAAGAGGGGGAAGACAGCCCCAGCATTTT

J gene: TRBJ2-3
V gene: TRBV7-2
clone size: -
D gene: -
CDR3 protein: CASSLMVASEDTQYF
CDR3 DNA: TGTGCCAGCAGCCTCATGGTGGCTAGCGAAGATACGCAGTATTTT

J gene: TRBJ2-1
V gene: TRBV7-2
clone size: -
D gene: -
CDR3 protein: CASSLATTRNEQFF
CDR3 DNA: TGTGCCAGCAGCTTAGCCACGACGCGGAATGAGCAGTTCTTC

J gene: TRBJ2-5
V gene: TRBV2
clone size: -
D gene: TRBD2
CDR3 protein: CASSELAVETQYF
CDR3 DNA: TGTGCCAGCAGTGAACTAGCGGTAGAGACCCAGTACTTC

J gene: TRBJ2-7
V gene: TRBV27
clone size: -
D gene: -
CDR3 protein: CASSLSRDGTYEQYF
CDR3 DNA: TGTGCCAGCAGTTTATCGCGGGACGGAACCTACGAGCAGTACTTC

J gene: TRBJ1-5
V gene: TRBV19
clone size: many
D gene: TRBD1
CDR3 protein: CASSVRTGGNQPQHF
CDR3 DNA: TGTGCCAGTAGTGTCCGGACAGGGGGCAATCAGCCCCAGCATTTT

J gene: TRBJ2-1
V gene: TRBV6-6
clone size: -
D gene: TRBD2
CDR3 protein: CASRLTSGSWYEQFF
CDR3 DNA: TGTGCCAGCAGATTAACTAGCGGGAGTTGGTATGAGCAGTTCTTC

J gene: TRBJ2-7
V gene: TRBV9
clone size: -
D gene: -
CDR3 protein: CASSDTPKGEQYF
CDR3 DNA: TGTGCCAGCAGCGATACACCGAAAGGCGAGCAGTACTTC

J gene: TRBJ2-5
V gene: TRBV4-3
clone size: -
D gene: -
CDR3 protein: CASSQGRSGTQYF
CDR3 DNA: TGCGCCAGCAGCCAAGGTCGTTCAGGGACCCAGTACTTC

J gene: TRBJ1-2
V gene: TRBV7-2
clone size: -
D gene: TRBD1
CDR3 protein: CASSSRGRRDYGYTF
CDR3 DNA: TGTGCCAGCAGTTCCAGGGGGCGCCGGGACTATGGCTACACCTTC

J gene: TRBJ2-2
V gene: TRBV6-6
clone size: -
D gene: -
CDR3 protein: CASSYRGTGELFF
CDR3 DNA: TGTGCCAGCAGTTACAGGGGCACCGGGGAGCTGTTTTTT

J gene: TRBJ2-7
V gene: TRBV5-5
clone size: -
D gene: TRBD2
CDR3 protein: CASSPRGAYEQYF
CDR3 DNA: TGTGCCAGCAGCCCTCGGGGGGCCTACGAGCAGTACTTC

J gene: TRBJ2-7
V gene: TRBV19
clone size: -
D gene: -
CDR3 protein: CASSIVGSGAYEQYF
CDR3 DNA: TGTGCCAGTAGTATAGTCGGTAGCGGAGCCTACGAGCAGTACTTC

J gene: TRBJ2-7
V gene: TRBV28
clone size: -
D gene: -
CDR3 protein: CASTEGNSYEQYF
CDR3 DNA: TGTGCCAGCACCGAGGGGAATTCCTACGAGCAGTACTTC

J gene: TRBJ1-1
V gene: TRBV10-3
clone size: -
D gene: -
CDR3 protein: CAISESVVDEAFF
CDR3 DNA: TGTGCCATCAGTGAGTCTGTAGTAGACGAAGCTTTCTTT

J gene: TRBJ1-1
V gene: TRBV5-5
clone size: -
D gene: -
CDR3 protein: CASSPQVPEAFF
CDR3 DNA: TGTGCCAGCAGCCCTCAGGTCCCTGAAGCTTTCTTT

J gene: TRBJ2-5
V gene: TRBV6-1
clone size: -
D gene: TRBD1
CDR3 protein: CASKVLDRGKETQYF
CDR3 DNA: TGTGCCAGCAAGGTCCTAGACAGGGGGAAGGAGACCCAGTACTTC

J gene: TRBJ2-1
V gene: TRBV6-1
clone size: -
D gene: TRBD2
CDR3 protein: CAIHTSGRYNEQFF
CDR3 DNA: TGTGCCATCCACACTAGCGGGAGGTACAATGAGCAGTTCTTC

J gene: TRBJ1-2
V gene: TRBV2
clone size: -
D gene: -
CDR3 protein: CASGGEGNYGYTF
CDR3 DNA: TGTGCCAGCGGGGGCGAGGGTAACTATGGCTACACCTTC

J gene: TRBJ2-7
V gene: TRBV7-9
clone size: few
D gene: TRBD2
CDR3 protein: CASSLTGGEQYF
CDR3 DNA: TGTGCCAGCAGCTTAACGGGGGGCGAGCAGTACTTC

J gene: TRBJ2-2
V gene: TRBV9
clone size: -
D gene: TRBD1
CDR3 protein: CASSVAGTANTGELFF
CDR3 DNA: TGTGCCAGCAGCGTAGCCGGGACAGCGAACACCGGGGAGCTGTTTTTT

J gene: TRBJ2-2
V gene: TRBV30
clone size: -
D gene: TRBD2
CDR3 protein: CAWSGGRSTGELFF
CDR3 DNA: TGTGCCTGGAGTGGCGGGAGGTCGACTGGGGAGCTGTTTTTT

J gene: TRBJ1-2
V gene: TRBV30
clone size: -
D gene: -
CDR3 protein: CAWSDLWGGGYTF
CDR3 DNA: TGTGCCTGGAGTGACCTCTGGGGGGGCGGCTACACCTTC

J gene: TRBJ2-7
V gene: TRBV5-1
clone size: -
D gene: -
CDR3 protein: CASSQERGVYEQYF
CDR3 DNA: TGCGCCAGCAGCCAAGAGAGGGGGGTCTACGAGCAGTACTTC

J gene: TRBJ1-3
V gene: TRBV2
clone size: -
D gene: -
CDR3 protein: CASSETHSGNTIYF
CDR3 DNA: TGTGCCAGCAGTGAAACCCACTCTGGAAACACCATATATTTT

J gene: TRBJ2-3
V gene: TRBV7-2
clone size: few
D gene: TRBD2
CDR3 protein: CASGLAGGVDTQYF
CDR3 DNA: TGTGCCAGCGGCCTAGCGGGGGGGGTAGATACGCAGTATTTT

J gene: TRBJ1-2
V gene: TRBV21-1
clone size: once
D gene: -
CDR3 protein: CASSKATLYHHGVKGYTF
CDR3 DNA: TGTGCCAGCAGCAAAGCTACGTTATATCACCACGGCGTGAAGGGCTACACCTTC